The T cell receptor (beta chain) described here comes from a study of blood T cell repertoires in COVID-19. TCRdb's table, derived via immunoSEQ multiplex PCR, lists solely in-frame clones and lacks some. Among roughly 260,000 clones listed, 90% to 95% were seen once. Membership in each cohort depended on participant-reported clinical history. Recovered status in Cohort 3 required two negative PCRs, clearance, or symptom resolution. Trimming left V 2 bases short and J 5 bases short, with 10 bases between. This CDR3 region has 13 residues. Germline CDR1 reads SGHKS; CDR2 reads YYEKEE (reference sequence).

The TCR originated in a woman aged 18-29 years who had recovered from COVID-19. The chain combines TRBV5-5 with TRBJ1-1; D may be TRBD1 (6 bases). Sequencing was done on a sample of PBMCs or T cells enriched from blood (not recorded which). CDR3 residues: CASSFRGGTEAFF. The CDR3 coding sequence is TGTGCCAGCAGCTTCAGGGGTGGAACTGAAGCTTTCTTT. The full variable domain, with the rest looked up from reference TRBV5-5 and TRBJ1-1, is DAGVTQSPTHLIKTRGQQVTLRCSPISGHKSVSWYQQVLGQGPQFIFQYYEKEERGRGNFPDRFSARQFPNYSSELNVNALLLGDSALYLCASSFRGGTEAFFGQGTRLTVV.